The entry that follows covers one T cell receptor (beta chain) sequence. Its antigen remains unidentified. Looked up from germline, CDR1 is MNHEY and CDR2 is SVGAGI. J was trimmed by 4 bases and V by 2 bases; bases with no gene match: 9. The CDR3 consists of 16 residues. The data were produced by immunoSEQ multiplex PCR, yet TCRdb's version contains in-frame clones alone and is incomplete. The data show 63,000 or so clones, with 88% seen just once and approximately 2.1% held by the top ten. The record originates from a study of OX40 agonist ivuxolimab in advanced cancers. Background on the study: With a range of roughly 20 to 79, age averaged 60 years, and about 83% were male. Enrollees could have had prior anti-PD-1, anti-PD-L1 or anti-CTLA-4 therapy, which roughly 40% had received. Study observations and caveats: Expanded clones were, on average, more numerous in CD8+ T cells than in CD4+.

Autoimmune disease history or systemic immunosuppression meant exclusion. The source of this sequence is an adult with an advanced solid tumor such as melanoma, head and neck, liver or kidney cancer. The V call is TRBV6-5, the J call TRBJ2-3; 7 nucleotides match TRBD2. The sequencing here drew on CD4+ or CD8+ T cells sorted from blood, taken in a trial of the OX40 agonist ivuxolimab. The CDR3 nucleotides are TGTGCCAGCAGTTACGGGGCGGGAGTCGATTCAGATACGCAGTATTTT. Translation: CASSYGAGVDSDTQYF.